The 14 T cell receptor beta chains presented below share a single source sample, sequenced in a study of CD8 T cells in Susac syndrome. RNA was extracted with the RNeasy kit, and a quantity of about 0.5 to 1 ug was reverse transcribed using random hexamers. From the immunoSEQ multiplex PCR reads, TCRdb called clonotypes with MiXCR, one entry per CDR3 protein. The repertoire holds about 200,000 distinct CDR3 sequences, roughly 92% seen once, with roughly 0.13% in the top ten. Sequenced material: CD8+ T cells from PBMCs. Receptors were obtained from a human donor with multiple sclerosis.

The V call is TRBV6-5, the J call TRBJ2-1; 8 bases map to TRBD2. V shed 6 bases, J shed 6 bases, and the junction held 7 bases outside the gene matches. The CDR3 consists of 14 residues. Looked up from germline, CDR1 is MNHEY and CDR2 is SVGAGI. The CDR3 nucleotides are TGTGCCAGCAGAAACGGGGGGGCCGTCAATGAGCAGTTCTTC. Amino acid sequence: CASRNGGAVNEQFF.

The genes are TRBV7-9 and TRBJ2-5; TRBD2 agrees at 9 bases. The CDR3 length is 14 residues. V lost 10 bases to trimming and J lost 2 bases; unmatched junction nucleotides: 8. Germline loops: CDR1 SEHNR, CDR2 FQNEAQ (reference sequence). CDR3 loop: CATAGGAAQETQYF. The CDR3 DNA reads TGTGCCACCGCGGGGGGGGCGGCGCAAGAGACCCAGTACTTC.

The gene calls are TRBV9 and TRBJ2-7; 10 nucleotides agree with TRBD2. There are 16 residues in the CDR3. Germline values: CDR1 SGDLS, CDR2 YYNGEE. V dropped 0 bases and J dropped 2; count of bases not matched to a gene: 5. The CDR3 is CASSVATSGPTYEQYF. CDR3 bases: TGTGCCAGCAGCGTAGCGACTAGCGGGCCCACCTACGAGCAGTACTTC.

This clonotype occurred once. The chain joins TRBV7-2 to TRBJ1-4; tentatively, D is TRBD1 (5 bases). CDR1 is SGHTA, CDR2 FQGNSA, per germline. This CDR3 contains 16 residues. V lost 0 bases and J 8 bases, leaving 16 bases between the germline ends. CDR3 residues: CASSLAGEGGWEKLFF. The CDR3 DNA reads TGTGCCAGCAGCTTAGCGGGGGAGGGCGGTTGGGAAAAACTGTTTTTT.

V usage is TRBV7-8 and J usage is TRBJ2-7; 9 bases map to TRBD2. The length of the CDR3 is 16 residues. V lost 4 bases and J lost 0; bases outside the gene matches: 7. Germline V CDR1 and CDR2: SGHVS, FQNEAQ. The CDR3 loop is CASSSGLAISSYEQYF. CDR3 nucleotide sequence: TGTGCCAGCAGCTCCGGACTAGCGATCAGCTCCTACGAGCAGTACTTC. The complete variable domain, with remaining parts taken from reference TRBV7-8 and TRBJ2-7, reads GAGVSQSPRYKVAKRGQDVALRCDPISGHVSLFWYQQALGQGPEFLTYFQNEAQLDKSGLPSDRFFAERPEGSVSTLKIQRTQQEDSAVYLCASSSGLAISSYEQYFGPGTRLTVT.

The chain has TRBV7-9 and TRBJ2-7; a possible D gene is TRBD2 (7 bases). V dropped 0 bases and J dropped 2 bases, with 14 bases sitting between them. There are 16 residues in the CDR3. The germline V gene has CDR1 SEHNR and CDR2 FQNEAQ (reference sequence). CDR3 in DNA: TGTGCCAGCAGCTTAGCGGGGCGGGGGCCTACCTACGAGCAGTACTTC. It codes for CASSLAGRGPTYEQYF.

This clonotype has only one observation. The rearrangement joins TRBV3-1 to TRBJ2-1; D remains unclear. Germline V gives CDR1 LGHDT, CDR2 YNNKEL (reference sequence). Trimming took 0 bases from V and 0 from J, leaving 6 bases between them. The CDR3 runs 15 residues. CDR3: CASSQEAFSYNEQFF. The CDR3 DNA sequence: TGTGCCAGCAGCCAAGAAGCGTTCTCCTACAATGAGCAGTTCTTC.

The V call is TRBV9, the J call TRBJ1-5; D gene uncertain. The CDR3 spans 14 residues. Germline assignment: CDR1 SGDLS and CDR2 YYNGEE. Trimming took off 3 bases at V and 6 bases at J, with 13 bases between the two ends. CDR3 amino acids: CASSGREVGQPQHF. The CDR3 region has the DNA TGTGCCAGCAGCGGAAGGGAGGTTGGTCAGCCCCAGCATTTT. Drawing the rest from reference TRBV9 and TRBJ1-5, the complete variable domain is DSGVTQTPKHLITATGQRVTLRCSPRSGDLSVYWYQQSLDQGLQFLIQYYNGEERAKGNILERFSAQQFPDLHSELNLSSLELGDSALYFCASSGREVGQPQHFGDGTRLSIL.

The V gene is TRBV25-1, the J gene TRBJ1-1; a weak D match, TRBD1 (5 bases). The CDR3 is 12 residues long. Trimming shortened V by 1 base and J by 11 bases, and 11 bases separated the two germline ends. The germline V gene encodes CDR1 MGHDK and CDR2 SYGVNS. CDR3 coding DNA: TGTGCCAGCAGTGAATGGGGCACGGGGGCTTTCTTT. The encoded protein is CASSEWGTGAFF. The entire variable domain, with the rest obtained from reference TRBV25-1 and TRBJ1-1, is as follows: EADIYQTPRYLVIGTGKKITLECSQTMGHDKMYWYQQDPGMELHLIHYSYGVNSTEKGDLSSESTVSRIRTEHFPLTLESARPSHTSQYLCASSEWGTGAFFGQGTRLTVV.

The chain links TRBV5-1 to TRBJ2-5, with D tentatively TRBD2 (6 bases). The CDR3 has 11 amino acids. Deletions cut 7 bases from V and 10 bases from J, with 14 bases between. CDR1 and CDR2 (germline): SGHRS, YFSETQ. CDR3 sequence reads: CASGYPGDQYF. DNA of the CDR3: TGCGCCAGCGGTTACCCGGGGGACCAGTACTTC.

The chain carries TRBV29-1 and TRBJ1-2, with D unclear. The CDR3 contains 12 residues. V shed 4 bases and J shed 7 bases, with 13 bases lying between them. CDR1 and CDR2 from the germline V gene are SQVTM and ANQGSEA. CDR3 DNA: TGCAGCGTTGTTCTGGGCCTTGGTGGCTACACCTTC. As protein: CSVVLGLGGYTF.

CDR3: CASSLGPAGATYEQYF. Here the CDR3 DNA reads TGTGCCAGCAGCTTAGGCCCTGCGGGGGCGACCTACGAGCAGTACTTC. The rearrangement joins TRBV13 to TRBJ2-7; possible D gene TRBD2, 7 bases. Trimming stripped 0 bases from V and 2 bases from J, with 14 bases between. This CDR3 comprises 16 residues. Germline V gene data show CDR1 as PRHDT and CDR2 as FYEKMQ (reference sequence).

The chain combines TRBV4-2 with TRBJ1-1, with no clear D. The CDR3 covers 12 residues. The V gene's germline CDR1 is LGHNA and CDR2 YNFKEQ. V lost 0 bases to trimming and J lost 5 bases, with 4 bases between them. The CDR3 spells CASSQDNTEAFF. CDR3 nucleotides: TGTGCCAGCAGCCAAGATAATACTGAAGCTTTCTTT.

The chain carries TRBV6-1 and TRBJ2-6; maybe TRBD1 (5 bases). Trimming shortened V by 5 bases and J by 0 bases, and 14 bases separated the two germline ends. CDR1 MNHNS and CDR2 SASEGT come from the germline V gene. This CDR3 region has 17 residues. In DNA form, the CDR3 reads TGTGCCAGCAGTCCGGACACGGATTACTCTGGGGCCAACGTCCTGACTTTC. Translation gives CASSPDTDYSGANVLTF.